This TCR beta chain originates from a study of Ad26.COV2.S vaccination and SARS-CoV-2 variants. Across the whole study: The COV1001 Ad26.COV2.S trial arm included the donor. Participants got Ad26.COV2.S intramuscularly, once or twice 56 days apart. Study results and caveats: Vaccine and placebo recipients had similar non-spike TCR breadth. Marked by substantial breadth, spike-specific CD8+ and CD4+ T cell responses were reportedly seen after vaccination.

In the case of this clone: Its antigen is unidentified.

The protocol was immunoSEQ multiplex PCR, while the TCRdb copy is restricted to in-frame clones and leaves out a portion. Here the sample spans roughly 320,000 clones, around 84% being singletons. Specified treatment: about 20 received Ad26.COV2.S at low or high dose, single or two shots; about 5 received placebo; per-sample allocation not given. Following the first vaccine or placebo injection, samples were taken on day 63. The input for sequencing was peripheral blood, taken in a trial of Ad26.COV2.S vaccine versus placebo. The receptor comes from a person aged 18 to 65 who received the Ad26.COV2.S COVID-19 vaccine or a placebo.

CDR3 DNA: TGTGCCAGCAGCGTACTCGCTGATCCGAACACTGAAGCTTTCTTT. It translates to CASSVLADPNTEAFF. The gene calls are TRBV9 and TRBJ1-1; no reliable D call. Trimming cost V 1 base and J 1 base, with 11 bases left between them. The CDR3 runs to 15 residues. Germline V gives CDR1 SGDLS, CDR2 YYNGEE.